This is a list of T cell receptor beta chains from one sample in a study of blood T cell repertoires in COVID-19. Repertoires were generated with immunoSEQ multiplex PCR, while TCRdb's copy carries only in-frame clones and drops some. The table has about 190,000 clones, about 77% seen once; the top ten hold around 2.8%. Input material: peripheral blood. The receptors originated from a woman over 75 with active or convalescent COVID-19. Both conserved end residues are part of each CDR3. D genes are given only for firm matches. Some rows have no size entry. The others give once, few or many, or a class for an expanded clone.

d_gene	abundance	v_gene	j_gene	CDR3aa	CDR3nt
.	few	TRBV7-7	TRBJ2-2	CASSLGSGAGELFF	TGTGCCAGCAGCTTAGGGTCAGGGGCCGGGGAGCTGTTTTTT
TRBD1	.	TRBV5-5	TRBJ1-2	CASSSGTGSYGYTF	TGTGCCAGCAGCTCCGGGACAGGGAGCTATGGCTACACCTTC
.	.	TRBV6-5	TRBJ1-4	CASSFTWGANEKLFF	TGTGCCAGCAGTTTTACCTGGGGGGCTAATGAAAAACTGTTTTTT
.	.	TRBV3-1/TRBV3-2	TRBJ2-3	CASSPRSPRGTDTQYF	TGTGCCAGCAGCCCCCGTTCCCCTCGAGGGACAGATACGCAGTATTTT
.	.	TRBV11-2	TRBJ1-1	CASSRPAGGEAFF	TGTGCCAGCAGCCGCCCCGCGGGGGGTGAAGCTTTCTTT
.	.	TRBV6-5	TRBJ1-1	CASSSLTEAFF	TGTGCCAGCAGTTCCCTCACTGAAGCTTTCTTT
TRBD1	.	TRBV5-4	TRBJ1-4	CASYKRETGNEKLFF	TGTGCCAGCTATAAGAGGGAGACAGGGAATGAAAAACTGTTTTTT
TRBD2	.	TRBV7-8	TRBJ2-3	CASSPGFGEGGTDTQYF	TGTGCCAGCAGCCCAGGCTTCGGGGAGGGCGGCACAGATACGCAGTATTTT
TRBD1	once	TRBV18	TRBJ1-6	CASSTGTGGNSPLHF	TGTGCCAGCTCCACCGGGACAGGGGGTAATTCACCCCTCCACTTT
TRBD2	.	TRBV5-1	TRBJ2-1	CASSWGLAGGSYNEQFF	TGCGCCAGCAGCTGGGGACTAGCGGGGGGCTCCTACAATGAGCAGTTCTTC
.	once	TRBV5-1	TRBJ2-7	CASSSDRPTAYEQYF	TGCGCCAGCAGTTCCGACAGACCAACCGCCTACGAGCAGTACTTC
.	.	TRBV4-2	TRBJ2-1	CASSQDPSSYNEQFF	TGTGCCAGCAGCCAAGATCCTAGCTCCTACAATGAGCAGTTCTTC
.	many	TRBV12-3/TRBV12-4	TRBJ2-2	CASRGLNTGELFF	TGTGCCAGCCGAGGACTCAACACCGGGGAGCTGTTTTTT
.	.	TRBV6-5	TRBJ1-2	CASSYSSGGPNGYTF	TGTGCCAGCAGTTACTCGTCAGGCGGGCCCAATGGCTACACCTTC
TRBD1	.	TRBV2	TRBJ1-1	CASSYRGDTEAFF	TGTGCCAGCAGTTACAGGGGGGACACTGAAGCTTTCTTT
.	.	TRBV27	TRBJ1-2	CASSIGRGHGGYTF	TGTGCCAGCAGTATAGGGCGGGGGCACGGAGGCTACACCTTC
.	.	TRBV5-1	TRBJ2-3	CASSLAQGTDTQYF	TGCGCCAGCAGCTTGGCACAGGGAACAGATACGCAGTATTTT
.	.	TRBV29-1	TRBJ1-1	CSAGGLTNTEAFF	TGCAGCGCTGGGGGACTGACGAACACTGAAGCTTTCTTT
TRBD1	.	TRBV7-9	TRBJ2-3	CASSFAGTGVGTDTQYF	TGTGCCAGCAGCTTTGCCGGGACAGGGGTCGGCACAGATACGCAGTATTTT
TRBD2	.	TRBV3-1/TRBV3-2	TRBJ2-1	CASSQAAGGRTKSSYNEQFF	TGTGCCAGCAGCCAAGCGGCGGGGGGACGAACCAAGAGCTCCTACAATGAGCAGTTCTTC
TRBD1	.	TRBV5-6	TRBJ2-2	CASSFEQGYTGELFF	TGTGCCAGCAGCTTCGAACAGGGGTACACCGGGGAGCTGTTTTTT
.	.	TRBV9	TRBJ2-3	CASSPHRSAGTDTQYF	TGTGCCAGCAGCCCTCACAGGAGCGCCGGGACAGATACGCAGTATTTT
TRBD1	.	TRBV5-1	TRBJ1-4	CASSPMTGTENEKLFF	TGCGCCAGCAGCCCAATGACCGGGACAGAGAATGAAAAACTGTTTTTT
.	.	TRBV6-4	TRBJ1-2	CASSDSGGVYGYTF	TGTGCCAGCAGTGACTCGGGAGGAGTCTATGGCTACACCTTC
TRBD1	.	TRBV7-6	TRBJ1-4	CASSLGQGGEKLFF	TGTGCCAGCAGCTTAGGTCAGGGGGGTGAAAAACTGTTTTTT
TRBD1	.	TRBV30	TRBJ1-2	CACPYWTGKNYGYTF	TGTGCCTGTCCCTATTGGACAGGGAAGAACTATGGCTACACCTTC
.	.	TRBV11-2	TRBJ2-7	CASSPTGSRGDEQYF	TGTGCCAGCAGCCCCACCGGGAGCCGTGGGGACGAGCAGTACTTC
.	.	TRBV4-1	TRBJ1-5	CASSRDLAGPVQPQHF	TGCGCCAGCAGCCGAGACTTAGCAGGGCCTGTTCAGCCCCAGCATTTT
TRBD1	.	TRBV27	TRBJ2-5	CASSLWDRTGKETQYF	TGTGCCAGCAGTTTATGGGACAGAACGGGGAAAGAGACCCAGTACTTC
.	.	TRBV4-1	TRBJ1-1	CASSHSKRSRMNTEAFF	TGCGCCAGCAGCCATAGTAAGCGGAGTCGCATGAACACTGAAGCTTTCTTT
.	.	TRBV9	TRBJ2-3	CASANRGGPDTQYF	TGTGCCAGCGCAAACAGGGGGGGACCAGATACGCAGTATTTT
.	.	TRBV6-5	TRBJ1-4	CASRPGRREKLFF	TGTGCCAGCAGACCCGGGAGGCGTGAAAAACTGTTTTTT
.	.	TRBV10-3	TRBJ1-5	CAISGLSGPNQPQHF	TGTGCCATCAGTGGTTTATCTGGGCCCAATCAGCCCCAGCATTTT
.	.	TRBV28	TRBJ2-7	CASSQGGPSYEQYF	TGTGCCAGCAGTCAAGGGGGTCCGTCCTACGAGCAGTACTTC
.	.	TRBV15	TRBJ2-1	CATSRGDKYNEQFF	TGTGCCACCAGCAGAGGGGACAAGTACAATGAGCAGTTCTTC
.	.	TRBV5-6	TRBJ2-6	CASSLVPGAGANVLTF	TGTGCCAGCAGCTTGGTACCAGGGGCTGGGGCCAACGTCCTGACTTTC
TRBD1	few	TRBV4-2	TRBJ1-3	CASSQAQGAPGNTIYF	TGTGCCAGCAGCCAAGCACAGGGGGCTCCTGGAAACACCATATATTTT
TRBD2	few	TRBV9	TRBJ2-1	CASSVEGLAPQDEQFF	TGTGCCAGCAGCGTAGAGGGACTAGCGCCCCAGGATGAGCAGTTCTTC
TRBD1	.	TRBV5-5	TRBJ1-2	CASSLGGQPINYGYTF	TGTGCCAGCAGCTTGGGGGGACAGCCGATTAACTATGGCTACACCTTC
.	.	TRBV20-1	TRBJ2-7	CSASPDTIYEQYF	TGCAGTGCTAGTCCAGATACGATCTACGAGCAGTACTTC
.	.	TRBV5-1	TRBJ1-1	CASSLSPTAMNTEAFF	TGCGCCAGCAGCTTGTCGCCGACAGCCATGAACACTGAAGCTTTCTTT